This TCR beta chain appears in the sequencing data of a study of shared clonotypes between healthy human individuals (dated by TCRdb to between 2020 and 2021). Notes on the research overall: The cohort comprised a couple of women and three men aged 18 to 49 years. Blood TCR repertoires of roughly 5 healthy adults were deeply sequenced to estimate repertoire size and the extent of clonotype sharing between individuals. Leukapheresis yielded between about 0.9 and 8.9 billion PBMCs per donor. For each donor, CD4 naive and CD4 memory were each given three plates, CD8 naive was given two plates, and CD8 memory was given one plate. To increase sequencing depth and limit assay-specific biases, different laboratories used diverse techniques to prepare libraries and sequence TCR repertoires. What the work shows at the level of the full study, not this receptor alone: Pairwise subsampling led to the expectation that sequencing depth would affect the degree of clonotype sharing among donors. Compared with non-shared clonotypes, clonotypes shared by all four sorted-subset donors had higher generation probabilities. Even with the large sequencing depth, rarefaction of the sorted-subset datasets indicated that sequencing was incomplete. Sampling was restricted to blood, and TCR repertoires in tissue are likely to differ from TCR repertoires in blood. About 5% of naive CD4, around 3.6% of naive CD8, roughly 2.4% of memory CD4, and 0.4% of memory CD8 clonotypes were shared across several donors. Because the study included only a small number of donors, the genetic and exposure-history diversity represented was limited. Naive subsets generally had larger estimated clonotype richness than memory subsets.

Taken from the germline V gene, the CDR1 and CDR2 loops are SGHDT and YYEEEE. The CDR3 runs 16 amino acids, cysteine and phenylalanine included. The entry retains the CDR3 DNA only, 48 bases that are in frame from base 1. Between the V and J ends, shortened by 4 bases and 1 base respectively, the junction contains 15 bases. A remark on this clone: Its antigen remains undetermined. Base qualities are not at hand, and no much larger clone is one base apart.

Using the deep immunoSEQ assay, multiplex PCR amplified TCR CDR3 regions from genomic DNA. Extracted genomic DNA from each cell subset was distributed evenly across all wells of several immunoSEQ 96-well plates, and each plate was treated as a replicate. For sorted subsets, each replicate PCR was loaded with 150 to 250 ng genomic DNA, equivalent to 25,000 to 30,000 T cell genomes. The purified libraries were quantified using a Qubit 3.0 fluorometer, sized with a Bioanalyzer 2100, and then quantified again using the KAPA Library Quantification kit. Each immunoSEQ 96-well plate was sequenced on its own single-read 150-cycle Illumina NextSeq 550 flow cell. In the original analysis: The immunoSEQ output contained only junctional sequences without quality scores, so filtering could not match that applied to full-length reads. To assign V/J genes and CDR3, sequences were annotated using PyIR, a Python wrapper for IgBLAST v1.9, with IMGT germline references. Reads with weak V/J assignments (E-value above 1e-6), missing CDR3, stop codons, out-of-frame junctions, or ambiguous translated residues were removed. V3J clonotypes were defined as sequences sharing an identical inferred V gene, J gene, and CDR3 amino acid sequence. Percentage overlap between repertoires was calculated by dividing the number of shared unique clonotypes by the size of the smaller repertoire. Richness of each repertoire was evaluated using RTK rarefaction, the Chao1 estimator, and Recon v2.1 estimates of unobserved clonotypes. OLGA was used to compute generation probabilities for all TCRbeta clonotypes that the gDNA method yielded from four donors. This is the immuneACCESS table as TCRdb keeps it, with only in-frame sequences that have V and J called. A part of the clones is gone; compared with another copy, unresolved V genes explain less than half, and the rest is unexplained. D and trimming come from the DNA, and the V and J calls and clone size come from that table. The sample yields about 960,000 clones; 60% to 85% were counted once. Roughly 1.5% of the sample is held by the ten biggest clonotypes.

The donors were healthy, HIV-negative adults with no recently reported acute infections or vaccinations. Every donor was a Caucasian adult living in Nashville, Tennessee, USA. CD4+ T cells were enriched through magnetic negative selection, after which naive cells were positively selected on CD45RA and the remaining negative fraction served as the memory subset. Blood was collected by leukapheresis, and PBMCs were isolated by Ficoll-Histopaque density gradient centrifugation and then cryopreserved in liquid nitrogen vapor phase. Purity and quantity of every magnetically sorted T cell population were checked by analytical flow cytometry. Genomic DNA was isolated from every sorted fraction and measured by UV absorbance on a Nanodrop 2000c.

The sequencing sample was made of memory CD4+ T cells sorted from blood. Interpreted using the paper, the cell subset or site label stands for: CD45RA-negative fraction. The V gene is TRBV5-6 and the J gene is TRBJ2-1; a tentative D call is TRBD1 (6 bases match). The sequence derives from a man aged 18 to 29 in good health. The nucleotide sequence reads TGTGCCAGCAGCCTCTTCCCCGGGACATCCTACAATGAGCAGTTCTTC. This gives the protein CASSLFPGTSYNEQFF.